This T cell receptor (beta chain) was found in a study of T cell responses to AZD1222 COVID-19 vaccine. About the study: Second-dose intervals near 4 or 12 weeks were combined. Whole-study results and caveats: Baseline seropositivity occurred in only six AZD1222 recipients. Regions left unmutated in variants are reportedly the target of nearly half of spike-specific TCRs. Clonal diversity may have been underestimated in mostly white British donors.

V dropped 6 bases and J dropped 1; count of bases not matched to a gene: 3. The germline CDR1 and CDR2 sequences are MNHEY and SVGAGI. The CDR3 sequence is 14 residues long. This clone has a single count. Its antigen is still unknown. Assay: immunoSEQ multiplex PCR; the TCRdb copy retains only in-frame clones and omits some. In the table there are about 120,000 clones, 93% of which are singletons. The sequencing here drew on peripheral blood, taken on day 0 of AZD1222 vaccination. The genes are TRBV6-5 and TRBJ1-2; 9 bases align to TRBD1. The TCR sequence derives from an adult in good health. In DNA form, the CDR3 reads TGTGCCAGCAGGCTGGGACAGGGTAACTATGGCTACACCTTC. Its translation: CASRLGQGNYGYTF.